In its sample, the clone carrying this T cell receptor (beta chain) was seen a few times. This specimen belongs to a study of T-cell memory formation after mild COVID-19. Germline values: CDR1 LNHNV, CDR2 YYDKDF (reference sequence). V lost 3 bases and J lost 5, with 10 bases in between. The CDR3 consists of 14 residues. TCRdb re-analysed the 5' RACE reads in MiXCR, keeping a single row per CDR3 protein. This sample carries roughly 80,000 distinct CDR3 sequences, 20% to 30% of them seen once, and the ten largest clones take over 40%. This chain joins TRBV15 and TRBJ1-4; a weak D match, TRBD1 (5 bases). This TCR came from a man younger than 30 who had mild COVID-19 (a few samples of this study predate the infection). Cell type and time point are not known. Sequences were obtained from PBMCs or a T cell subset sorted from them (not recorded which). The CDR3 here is CATSSTGSNEKLFF. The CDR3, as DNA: TGTGCCACCAGCAGCACAGGTTCGAATGAAAAACTGTTTTTT.